This T cell receptor beta chain was recovered during a study of OX40 agonist ivuxolimab in advanced cancers. Study conclusions and caveats: Averaging showed that CD8+ T cells had more expanded clones than CD4+ did.

The V gene lost 4 bases and the J gene lost 2 bases, with 13 bases spanning the gap. Looked up from germline, CDR1 is SGHRS and CDR2 is YFSETQ. The CDR3 spans 15 residues. Exclusion of a patient followed from autoimmune disease history or systemic immunosuppression. At cycle 4 day 1, cycle 7 day 1, and baseline, blood was sampled. Only in-frame clones appear in the TCRdb table, and some are missing; sequencing was by immunoSEQ multiplex PCR. The sample holds about 68,000 clones, 91% seen once. For this clone: Antigen: not known.

The material sequenced was CD4+ or CD8+ T cells sorted from blood, taken in a trial of the OX40 agonist ivuxolimab. V is TRBV5-1 and J is TRBJ2-1; possibly TRBD2 for D (6 bases). This sequence originates from an adult with an advanced solid tumor such as melanoma, head and neck, liver or kidney cancer. Written as DNA, the CDR3 is TGCGCCAGCAGCCCCGGGACTCAGACCTACAATGAGCAGTTCTTC. This encodes CASSPGTQTYNEQFF. Using reference TRBV5-1 and TRBJ2-1 for the parts outside the CDR3, the full variable domain is KAGVTQTPRYLIKTRGQQVTLSCSPISGHRSVSWYQQTPGQGLQFLFEYFSETQRNKGNFPGRFSGRQFSNSRSEMNVSTLELGDSALYLCASSPGTQTYNEQFFGPGTRLTVL.